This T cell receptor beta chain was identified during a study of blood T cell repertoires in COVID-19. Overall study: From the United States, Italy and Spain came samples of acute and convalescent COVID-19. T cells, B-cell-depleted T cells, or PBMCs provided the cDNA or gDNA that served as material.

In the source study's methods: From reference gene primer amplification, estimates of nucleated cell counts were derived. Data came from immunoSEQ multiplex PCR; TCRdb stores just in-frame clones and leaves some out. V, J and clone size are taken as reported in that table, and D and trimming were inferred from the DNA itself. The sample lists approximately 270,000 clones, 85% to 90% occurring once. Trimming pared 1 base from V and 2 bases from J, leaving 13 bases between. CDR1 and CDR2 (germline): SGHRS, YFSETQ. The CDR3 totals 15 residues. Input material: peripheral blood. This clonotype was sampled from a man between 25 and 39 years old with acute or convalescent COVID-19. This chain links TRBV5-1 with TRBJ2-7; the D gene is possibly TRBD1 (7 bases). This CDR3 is CASSLIQGEAYEQYF. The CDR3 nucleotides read TGCGCCAGCAGCTTGATCCAGGGGGAGGCCTACGAGCAGTACTTC.